This T cell receptor beta chain was documented in a study of blood T cell repertoires in COVID-19. Overall study context: Sources were T cells, B-cell-depleted T cells, or PBMCs; the material itself was cDNA or gDNA.

In the authors' workflow: Reference gene primers were amplified, and this amplification served to estimate nucleated cell counts. The protocol was immunoSEQ multiplex PCR, while the TCRdb copy is restricted to in-frame clones and leaves out a portion. That table supplies the V and J calls and clone size; D and trimming were determined from the DNA. The table includes about 480,000 clones, roughly 90% detected once. This CDR3 has 16 residues. Germline V CDR1 and CDR2: SGHAT, FQNNGV. The V end was cut by 2 bases, the J end by 4 bases, with 15 bases between. This receptor was obtained from a woman aged 40 to 49 who had recovered from COVID-19. Sequenced sample: PBMCs or T cells enriched from blood (not recorded which). The chain is built from TRBV11-2 and TRBJ2-1, with D perhaps matching TRBD1 (5 bases). CDR3 amino acids: CASSLRPKTEYNEQFF. In nucleotides, the CDR3 is TGTGCCAGCAGCTTACGACCGAAGACAGAGTACAATGAGCAGTTCTTC.